This T cell receptor (beta chain) was captured by sequencing in a study of T cells after yellow fever vaccination. Study-level results: Among primary-vaccination clones, most reappeared after the booster, at just under 98% for CD4 and around 91% for CD8. There was a small share of clonotypes that showed up in both the CD4 and CD8 compartments. Researchers cautioned that FACS-sorted repertoires could harbor abundant clonotypes contaminating from the bulk population.

The authors made TCR cDNA by 5'RACE template switching, adding a universal primer site and UMIs. TCRdb redid the calling of the 5' RACE reads with MiXCR, one entry per CDR3 protein. The data contain around 260,000 distinct CDR3 sequences, around 4.9% of them seen just once; the ten biggest clones take up under 3.5%. V lost 6 bases, J lost 1 base, and 12 bases lay in between. CDR3 length: 14 amino acids. This clonotype was seen only a few times. What it binds is not known. The specimen was CD4+ T cells sorted from PBMCs, collected on the day of the yellow fever booster vaccination. The TCR was taken from a man younger than 35 who received the YFV17D yellow fever vaccine. The chain is built from TRBV12-3 or TRBV12-4 and TRBJ2-5; maybe TRBD2 (6 bases). The chain's CDR3 is CASSWRASQETQYF. The CDR3 DNA sequence: TGTGCCAGCAGCTGGAGGGCCTCCCAAGAGACCCAGTACTTC.